The 32 T cell receptor beta chains below all came from one sample that was sequenced in a study of technical replicates of blood from a few donors. This table comes from immunoSEQ multiplex PCR, and its TCRdb copy is limited to in-frame clones, with some not included. The sample has tens of thousands of clones, approximately 95% seen once. The sequenced sample consisted of T cells isolated from PBMCs. The receptors were sampled from a human donor in good health.

V is TRBV23-1 and J is TRBJ2-3; 7 bases agree with TRBD2. TRBV23-1 is labeled an ORF, and its function is uncertain. The CDR3 spans 20 residues. The J segment lost 1 base and the V segment lost 4 bases, leaving 20 bases of the junction unmatched. The CDR3 nucleotides are TGCGCCAGCAGTCTACTAGCGCCTCACAACTGGTCCCCCTGCACAGATACGCAGTATTTT. Translating gives CASSLLAPHNWSPCTDTQYF.

V usage is TRBV6-6 and J usage is TRBJ2-5; TRBD2 matches 11 bases. Germline assignment: CDR1 MNHNY and CDR2 SVGAGI (reference sequence). The CDR3 runs 16 residues. Losses at the gene ends were 5 bases for V and 2 bases for J; bases not matched to a gene: 7. The CDR3 DNA sequence: TGTGCCAGCAGTAAGCTAGCGGGGGGCTTGCAAGAGACCCAGTACTTC. This encodes CASSKLAGGLQETQYF.

DNA for the CDR3: TGTGCCAGTAAGGACAGGGCCAAAAACATTCAGTACTTC. The encoded protein is CASKDRAKNIQYF. The chain employs TRBV19 and TRBJ2-4, with 7 bases identical to TRBD1. In germline, CDR1 is LNHDA, CDR2 SQIVND (reference sequence). This CDR3 contains 13 residues. Trimming at V came to 7 bases and at J to 1 base, leaving 1 base not matched to a gene.

The J gene is TRBJ2-7, the V gene TRBV2, with 7 bases that match TRBD1. V was clipped by 7 bases and J by 3 bases; unmatched bases: 9. The V gene's germline CDR1 is SNHLY and CDR2 FYNNEI. The CDR3 spans 14 residues. CDR3 nucleotides: TGTGCCAGCATCGGGACAGCGACGATCTACGAGCAGTACTTC. Protein sequence: CASIGTATIYEQYF.

This rearrangement joins TRBV19 to TRBJ2-3; D might be TRBD2 (5 bases). The germline CDR1 and CDR2 sequences are LNHDA and SQIVND (reference sequence). Trimming cost V 5 bases and J 2 bases, with 17 bases left between them. This CDR3 contains 16 residues. The chain's CDR3 is CASSQPRTQLTDTQYF. The DNA of the CDR3 is TGTGCCAGTAGTCAACCAAGGACTCAACTCACAGATACGCAGTATTTT.

V gene TRBV7-8 combines with J gene TRBJ2-7; TRBD2 matches at 11 bases. The germline V gene has CDR1 SGHVS and CDR2 FQNEAQ. The CDR3 covers 17 residues. The junction had 7 bases not matched to a gene; V was cut back by 1 base and J by 2 bases. Here the CDR3 reads CASSLVSRLAGTYEQYF. In DNA, the CDR3 is TGTGCCAGCAGCTTAGTGAGTCGACTAGCGGGAACCTACGAGCAGTACTTC.

This chain connects TRBV5-1 to TRBJ2-7, with TRBD1 matching over 9 bases. The CDR3 is 13 residues long. V trimming: 4 bases; J trimming: 5 bases; junction bases outside the gene matches: 4. Looked up from germline, CDR1 is SGHRS and CDR2 is YFSETQ. The CDR3 region is CASSRGQGHEQYF. The CDR3 DNA is TGCGCCAGCAGCAGGGGACAGGGCCACGAGCAGTACTTC.

The rearrangement uses TRBV9 and TRBJ2-3; tentative D call: TRBD1 (5 bases). In germline, CDR1 is SGDLS, CDR2 YYNGEE. Trimming removed 0 bases at V and 5 bases at J, with 13 bases between. This CDR3 spans 15 amino acids. This CDR3 is CASSVETRREDTQYF. The DNA of the CDR3 is TGTGCCAGCAGCGTAGAGACCCGCAGGGAAGATACGCAGTATTTT. The full variable domain, rest sourced from reference TRBV9 and TRBJ2-3, is DSGVTQTPKHLITATGQRVTLRCSPRSGDLSVYWYQQSLDQGLQFLIQYYNGEERAKGNILERFSAQQFPDLHSELNLSSLELGDSALYFCASSVETRREDTQYFGPGTRLTVL.

The CDR3 nucleotides are TGTGCTAGTGGCCCTCAGGGACTAGCGGGATATTGGGCGGGTTCAGCCAAAAACATTCAGTACTTC. It codes for CASGPQGLAGYWAGSAKNIQYF. The J gene is TRBJ2-4, the V gene TRBV12-5; TRBD2 aligns across 13 bases. V shed 6 bases, J shed 0 bases, and the junction held 20 bases outside the gene matches. This CDR3 is built from 22 residues. CDR1 is LGHNT and CDR2 is FRNRAP in the germline V gene.

The chain joins TRBV30 to TRBJ2-2; D remains unclear. This CDR3 comprises 13 residues. Germline CDR1 is GTSNPN and CDR2 is SVGIG (reference sequence). Between the trimmed V and J ends, which lost 3 bases and 2 bases, there was a span of 7 bases. For the CDR3, the DNA is TGTGCCTGGAGACAATTTAACACCGGGGAGCTGTTTTTT. This encodes CAWRQFNTGELFF.

V gene TRBV25-1 combines with J gene TRBJ1-1; 11 nucleotides match TRBD1. With V trimmed by 1 base and J by 7 bases, 2 bases remained unmatched. CDR1 MGHDK and CDR2 SYGVNS come from the germline V gene. The CDR3 contains 14 residues. The DNA of the CDR3 is TGTGCCAGCAGTGAATGGGGGACAGGGGGTGAAGCTTTCTTT. This gives the protein CASSEWGTGGEAFF. The entire variable domain, with the rest obtained from reference TRBV25-1 and TRBJ1-1, is as follows: EADIYQTPRYLVIGTGKKITLECSQTMGHDKMYWYQQDPGMELHLIHYSYGVNSTEKGDLSSESTVSRIRTEHFPLTLESARPSHTSQYLCASSEWGTGGEAFFGQGTRLTVV.

The chain links TRBV5-1 to TRBJ2-1, with 10 bases aligning to TRBD2. Germline V gene sequence: CDR1 SGHRS, CDR2 YFSETQ. Germline trimming cut 4 bases from V and 5 bases from J; bases unmatched to any gene: 9. The CDR3 runs to 16 residues. The CDR3 DNA follows: TGCGCCAGCAGCCCGAATATAGCGGGGGGACACAATGAGCAGTTCTTC. Amino acids: CASSPNIAGGHNEQFF.

A single count supports this clone. The J gene is TRBJ2-3, the V gene TRBV6-1, with 7 bases fitting TRBD1. The ends lost 6 bases at V and 3 bases at J; junction bases unmatched: 6. CDR1 is MNHNS and CDR2 is SASEGT in the germline V gene. The CDR3 runs to 14 residues. CDR3 sequence (DNA): TGTGCCAGCAGCCCGGGACAGAGGACAGATACGCAGTATTTT. This codes for CASSPGQRTDTQYF.

V gene TRBV5-1 combines with J gene TRBJ2-2, with unresolved D. The CDR3 loop spans 12 amino acids. Germline lookup yields CDR1 SGHRS and CDR2 YFSETQ. Between the trimmed V and J ends, which lost 2 bases and 6 bases, there was a span of 5 bases. CDR3 bases: TGCGCCAGCAGCTTTATTTCCGGGGAGCTGTTTTTT. It specifies CASSFISGELFF.

This clone has just one count. The chain employs TRBV2 and TRBJ1-5; D not certain. Germline lookup yields CDR1 SNHLY and CDR2 FYNNEI. CDR3 length equals 12 residues. The V end was cut by 7 bases, the J end by 5 bases, with 9 bases between. CDR3 bases: TGTGCCAGCAAAGACGGGTATCAGCCCCAGCATTTT. It yields the protein CASKDGYQPQHF.

The gene calls are TRBV14 and TRBJ1-4; possible D gene TRBD1, 5 bases. CDR1 SGHDN and CDR2 FVKESK come from the germline V gene. There are 15 residues in the CDR3. V shed 4 bases and J shed 6 bases, with 15 bases lying between them. The CDR3 protein is CASSRSIDSYEKLFF. CDR3 DNA: TGTGCCAGCAGCCGGTCCATCGACAGTTATGAAAAACTGTTTTTT. Based on the CDR3 plus reference TRBV14 and TRBJ1-4, the full variable domain is EAGVTQFPSHSVIEKGQTVTLRCDPISGHDNLYWYRRVMGKEIKFLLHFVKESKQDESGMPNNRFLAERTGGTYSTLKVQPAELEDSGVYFCASSRSIDSYEKLFFGSGTQLSVL.

The chain links TRBV11-2 to TRBJ2-2; D perhaps matches TRBD1 (6 bases). V shed 1 base and J shed 1 base, with 13 bases lying between them. The germline V gene encodes CDR1 SGHAT and CDR2 FQNNGV. This CDR3 contains 17 residues. The CDR3 loop reads CASSLGLRTENTGELFF. The CDR3 region has the DNA TGTGCCAGCAGCTTAGGACTTAGGACAGAGAACACCGGGGAGCTGTTTTTT.

Written as DNA, the CDR3 is TGTGCCAGCAGCTTGGGACTAGGGATGAATGAGCAGTTCTTC. It encodes CASSLGLGMNEQFF. The chain joins TRBV5-4 to TRBJ2-1; D is perhaps TRBD2 (6 bases). CDR1 is SGHNT, CDR2 YYREEE, per germline (reference sequence). This CDR3 is built from 14 residues. V lost 0 bases to trimming and J lost 7 bases, with 11 bases between them.

CDR3 in DNA: TGCGCCAGCAGCCGCGGGGGCAGGGCAGCAGGCACTGAAGCTTTCTTT. Translated: CASSRGGRAAGTEAFF. The rearrangement links TRBV5-1 to TRBJ1-1; a possible D gene is TRBD1 (6 bases). This CDR3 has 16 residues. Deletions cut 4 bases from V and 4 bases from J, with 20 bases between. Germline CDR1 reads SGHRS; CDR2 reads YFSETQ.

CDR3 sequence reads: CAWSEPTRTGGHEQYF. In DNA form, the CDR3 reads TGTGCCTGGAGTGAGCCCACCAGGACAGGGGGCCACGAGCAGTACTTC. The chain carries TRBV30 and TRBJ2-7; 11 bases are a match to TRBD1. CDR1 GTSNPN and CDR2 SVGIG come from the germline V gene (reference sequence). The CDR3 totals 16 residues. Trimming took 1 base from V and 5 from J; bases not matched to a gene: 10.

This clone has a single count. The chain links TRBV19 to TRBJ1-2, with a tentative D call TRBD1 (6 bases). Germline V CDR1 and CDR2: LNHDA, SQIVND (reference sequence). The CDR3 extends over 19 amino acids. V lost 4 bases, J lost 2 bases, and 26 bases lay in between. The CDR3 DNA sequence: TGTGCCAGTAGTACTACCCTTGGGGGGGCGAGAGGATCAAACTATGGCTACACCTTC. It translates to CASSTTLGGARGSNYGYTF.

This sequence joins TRBV19 and TRBJ2-1, with 8 bases aligning to TRBD2. The V and J ends lost 2 bases and 13 bases, in that order; junction bases with no gene match: 7. Germline CDR1 and CDR2: LNHDA and SQIVND (reference sequence). This CDR3 region has 13 residues. CDR3: CASSISGGGVQFF. CDR3 DNA: TGTGCCAGTAGTATATCGGGGGGGGGAGTTCAGTTCTTC.

The V call is TRBV18, the J call TRBJ1-6; D not certain. V was cut by 3 bases and J by 5 bases, with 2 bases left in between. Germline V gene data show CDR1 as KGHSH and CDR2 as LQKENI. The length of the CDR3 is 12 residues. CDR3 nucleotide sequence: TGTGCCAGCTCACCTAATAATTCACCCCTCCACTTT. Encoded protein: CASSPNNSPLHF.

The gene calls are TRBV29-1 and TRBJ2-4, with D possibly TRBD1 on 6 matching bases. The length of the CDR3 is 13 residues. Trimming removed 4 bases at V and 1 base at J, with 8 bases between. CDR1 is SQVTM, CDR2 ANQGSEA, per germline. The CDR3, as DNA: TGCAGCGTTGCTCAGGGGGCCAAAAACATTCAGTACTTC. Protein product: CSVAQGAKNIQYF.

This chain connects TRBV18 to TRBJ1-3, with 7 bases identical to TRBD1. V gave up 1 base and J gave up 2 bases; unmatched junction bases: 8. CDR1 and CDR2 from the germline V gene are KGHSH and LQKENI. This CDR3 contains 17 residues. CDR3 amino acids: CASSPLTGAGTGNTIYF. DNA of the CDR3: TGTGCCAGCTCACCACTAACAGGGGCCGGGACTGGAAACACCATATATTTT.

This clone came up once. The chain uses TRBV23-1 and TRBJ2-3; D is unresolved. TRBV23-1 is treated as an ORF (open reading frame) with a function not yet certain. The CDR3 length is 13 residues. V lost 0 bases and J lost 9, with 10 bases in between. CDR3 coding DNA: TGCGCCAGCAGTCAATCGGCGGCACCAACGCAGTATTTT. This translates into CASSQSAAPTQYF.

CDR3 nucleotides: TGTGCCAGCAGCTTAGGTACAGGAGTTGAAGCTTTCTTT. It codes for CASSLGTGVEAFF. This chain joins TRBV7-6 and TRBJ1-1; TRBD1 might be the D (5 bases). V was shortened by 1 base and J by 7 bases, with 10 bases between the two germline ends. This CDR3 spans 13 amino acids. CDR1 is SGHVS, CDR2 FNYEAQ, per germline.

The J gene is TRBJ2-7, the V gene TRBV7-6; D may be TRBD1 (6 bases). Between the trimmed V and J ends, which lost 5 bases and 5 bases, there was a span of 16 bases. CDR1 SGHVS and CDR2 FNYEAQ come from the germline V gene. The CDR3 runs 14 residues. The CDR3 sequence is CASSQRGGVHEQYF. Written as DNA, the CDR3 is TGTGCCAGCAGCCAACGAGGGGGAGTCCACGAGCAGTACTTC.

This chain connects TRBV6-4 to TRBJ1-1; the match to TRBD1 covers 8 bases. Germline V CDR1 and CDR2: MRHNA, SNTAGT. Unmatched junction bases numbered 2, after V lost 6 bases and J lost 2 bases. CDR3 length: 13 residues. The CDR3 reads CASRGTGNTEAFF. In DNA, the CDR3 is TGTGCCAGCAGAGGGACAGGAAACACTGAAGCTTTCTTT.

V gene TRBV6-5 combines with J gene TRBJ1-3; D call uncertain. This CDR3 spans 15 amino acids. Trimming took 1 base from V and 1 from J, leaving 8 bases between them. CDR1 is MNHEY and CDR2 is SVGAGI in the germline V gene. The CDR3 DNA reads TGTGCCAGCAGTTACTACCCGGGTTCTGGAAACACCATATATTTT. As protein: CASSYYPGSGNTIYF.

The chain uses TRBV7-6 and TRBJ2-2, with D possibly being TRBD2 (6 bases). Germline assignment: CDR1 SGHVS and CDR2 FNYEAQ. Trimming removed 1 base from V and 5 bases from J, with 11 bases in between. The CDR3 contains 15 residues. The CDR3 is CASSLGGERTGELFF. CDR3 in DNA: TGTGCCAGCAGCTTAGGCGGGGAAAGGACCGGGGAGCTGTTTTTT.

This CDR3 is CASSPSDISGNTIYF. The DNA for the CDR3 is TGTGCCAGTAGTCCCTCTGACATCTCTGGAAACACCATATATTTT. The V call is TRBV19, the J call TRBJ1-3; D remains ambiguous. This CDR3 spans 15 amino acids. Germline-derived CDR1 and CDR2 are LNHDA and SQIVND (reference sequence). V lost 5 bases, J lost 0 bases, and 11 bases lay in between. Based on the CDR3 plus reference TRBV19 and TRBJ1-3, the full variable domain is DGGITQSPKYLFRKEGQNVTLSCEQNLNHDAMYWYRQDPGQGLRLIYYSQIVNDFQKGDIAEGYSVSREKKESFPLTVTSAQKNPTAFYLCASSPSDISGNTIYFGEGSWLTVV.